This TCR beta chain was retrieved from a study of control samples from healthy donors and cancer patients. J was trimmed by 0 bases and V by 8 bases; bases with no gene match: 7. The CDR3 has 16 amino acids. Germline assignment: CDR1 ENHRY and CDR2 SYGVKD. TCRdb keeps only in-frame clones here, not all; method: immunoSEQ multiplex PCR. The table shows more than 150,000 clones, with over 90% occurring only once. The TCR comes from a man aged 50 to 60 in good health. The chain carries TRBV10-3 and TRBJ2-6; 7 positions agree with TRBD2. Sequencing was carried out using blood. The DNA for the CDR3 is TGTGCCATCGGGGAGGGGTCTCACTCTGGGGCCAACGTCCTGACTTTC. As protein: CAIGEGSHSGANVLTF.